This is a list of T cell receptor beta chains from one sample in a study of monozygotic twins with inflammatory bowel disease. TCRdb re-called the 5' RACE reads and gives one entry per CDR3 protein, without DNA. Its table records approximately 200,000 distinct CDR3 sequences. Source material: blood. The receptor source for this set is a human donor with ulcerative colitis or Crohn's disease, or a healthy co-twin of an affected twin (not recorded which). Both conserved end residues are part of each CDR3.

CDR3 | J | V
CASSPSQGKGTEAFF | TRBJ1-1 | TRBV5-1
CASRPSDRFNYGYTF | TRBJ1-2 | TRBV12-3/TRBV12-4
CASSISFGNQPQHF | TRBJ1-5 | TRBV6-1
CASKAGTGQETQYF | TRBJ2-5 | TRBV5-4
CASSPLDSQIAQYF | TRBJ2-3 | TRBV18
CSAWGQENTEAFF | TRBJ1-1 | TRBV20-1
CASSLGLAGRAGELFF | TRBJ2-2 | TRBV4-1
CASSHRATNEKLFF | TRBJ1-4 | TRBV6-1
CASRSWGRVNTEAFF | TRBJ1-1 | TRBV7-2
CSVGVMNTEAFF | TRBJ1-1 | TRBV29-1
CASSERGSSYNEQFF | TRBJ2-1 | TRBV6-4
CASSRRESSYNEQFF | TRBJ2-1 | TRBV5-1
CSARGRDPGFF | TRBJ1-1 | TRBV20-1
CASSLIPGTSGSNEQFF | TRBJ2-1 | TRBV7-7
CASGRETVWIEQYF | TRBJ2-7 | TRBV7-9
CASSLDPSAPADTQYF | TRBJ2-3 | TRBV5-1
CASSQASDRYGYTF | TRBJ1-2 | TRBV4-2
CASSSDWGADTQYF | TRBJ2-3 | TRBV7-9
CASSLSGSPPYEQYF | TRBJ2-7 | TRBV7-3
CASSLGDQVMSYEQYF | TRBJ2-7 | TRBV7-8
CASTLGQVGQPQHF | TRBJ1-5 | TRBV12-3/TRBV12-4
CSVARRTNTEAFF | TRBJ1-1 | TRBV20-1
CASATSGSRNEQFF | TRBJ2-1 | TRBV5-1
CSAPRDRAFDEQYF | TRBJ2-7 | TRBV20-1
CASSLEMQGSGELFF | TRBJ2-2 | TRBV5-1
CASSLRDYEAAEQFF | TRBJ2-1 | TRBV7-6
CASSLSPSSGGNEQFF | TRBJ2-1 | TRBV5-1